A single TCR beta chain is shown here with its context. Its antigen is not identified. Via the markers CD45RO/CCR7/CD25/CD127/CD95/CD27, stem cell-like memory, regulatory, central memory and naive CD4+ cells were sorted. This specimen belongs to a study of beta chain features in type 1 diabetes. Study observations and caveats: TCRB CDR3 length was moderately but significantly reduced in all four CD4+ subsets of Type 1 diabetes patients.

This CDR3 comprises 15 residues. Germline loops: CDR1 SGDLS, CDR2 YYNGEE. V shed 0 bases and J shed 4 bases, with 14 bases lying between them. The whole isolated RNA underwent reverse transcription, so sequencing captured expressed TCRB transcripts. Sequencing used immunoSEQ multiplex PCR; TCRdb keeps in-frame clones, though not all of them. This table has around 250,000 clones, under 70% appearing once. J is TRBJ2-7 and V is TRBV9; tentatively, D is TRBD1 (6 bases). The TCR sequence derives from a man aged 25 to 45 in good health. Sequenced material: naive CD4+ T cells from blood. In nucleotides, the CDR3 is TGTGCCAGCAGCGTAGTGGACGGACAGCATTACGAGCAGTACTTC. This encodes CASSVVDGQHYEQYF.